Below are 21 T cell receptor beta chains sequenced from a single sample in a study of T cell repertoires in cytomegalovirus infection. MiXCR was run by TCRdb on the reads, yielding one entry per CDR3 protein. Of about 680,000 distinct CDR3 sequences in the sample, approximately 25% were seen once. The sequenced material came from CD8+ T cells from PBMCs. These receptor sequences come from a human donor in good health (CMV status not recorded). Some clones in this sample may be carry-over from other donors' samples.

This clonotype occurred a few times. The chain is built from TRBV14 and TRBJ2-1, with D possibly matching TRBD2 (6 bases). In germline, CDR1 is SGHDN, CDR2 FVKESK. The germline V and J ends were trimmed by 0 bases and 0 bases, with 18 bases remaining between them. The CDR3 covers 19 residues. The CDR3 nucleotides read TGTGCCAGCAGCCAAGATTATGCTAGCGCGATAAGCTCCTACAATGAGCAGTTCTTC. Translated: CASSQDYASAISSYNEQFF.

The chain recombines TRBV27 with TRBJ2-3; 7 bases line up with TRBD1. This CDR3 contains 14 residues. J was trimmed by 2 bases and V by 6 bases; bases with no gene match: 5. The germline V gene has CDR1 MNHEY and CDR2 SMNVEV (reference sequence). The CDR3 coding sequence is TGTGCCAGCAGGACAGGGCGACCCACAGATACGCAGTATTTT. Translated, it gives CASRTGRPTDTQYF.

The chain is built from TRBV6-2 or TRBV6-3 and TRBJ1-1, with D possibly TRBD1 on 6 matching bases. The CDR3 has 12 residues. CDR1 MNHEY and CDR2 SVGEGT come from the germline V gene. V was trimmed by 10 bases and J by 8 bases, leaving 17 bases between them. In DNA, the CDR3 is TGTGCCATCCGGGGAACGAGGGGGGAAGCTTTCTTT. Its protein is CAIRGTRGEAFF.

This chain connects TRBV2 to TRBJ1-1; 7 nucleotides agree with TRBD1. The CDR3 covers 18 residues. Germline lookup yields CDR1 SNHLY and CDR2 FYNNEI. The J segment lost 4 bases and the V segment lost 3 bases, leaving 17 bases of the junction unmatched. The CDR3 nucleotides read TGTGCCAGCAGTGATTCCGGGGATTGGAACAGGGGAATCACTGAAGCTTTCTTT. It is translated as CASSDSGDWNRGITEAFF.

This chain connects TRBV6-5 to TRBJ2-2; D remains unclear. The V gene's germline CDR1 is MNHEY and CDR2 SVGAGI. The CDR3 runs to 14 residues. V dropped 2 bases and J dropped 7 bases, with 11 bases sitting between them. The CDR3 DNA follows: TGTGCCAGCAGTTACGGTGGGGTTCACGGGGAGCTGTTTTTT. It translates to CASSYGGVHGELFF.

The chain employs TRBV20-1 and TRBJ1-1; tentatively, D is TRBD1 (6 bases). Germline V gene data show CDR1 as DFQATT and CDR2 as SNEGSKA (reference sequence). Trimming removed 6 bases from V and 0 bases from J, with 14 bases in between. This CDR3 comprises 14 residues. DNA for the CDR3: TGCAGTGCAAATAACCAGGGGATGAACACTGAAGCTTTCTTT. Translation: CSANNQGMNTEAFF.

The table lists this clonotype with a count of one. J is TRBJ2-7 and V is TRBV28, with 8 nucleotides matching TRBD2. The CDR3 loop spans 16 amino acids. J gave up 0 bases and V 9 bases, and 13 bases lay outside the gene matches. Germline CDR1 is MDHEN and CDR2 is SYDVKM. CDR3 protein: CASNPSGPSGSYEQYF. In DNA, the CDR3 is TGTGCCAGTAACCCTAGCGGGCCTAGCGGCTCCTACGAGCAGTACTTC.

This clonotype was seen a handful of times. The DNA for the CDR3 is TGTGCCAGCAAAGACAGGTGGAATAGCAATCAGCCCCAGCATTTT. Translated, it gives CASKDRWNSNQPQHF. The chain recombines TRBV6-4 with TRBJ1-5, with a weak D call TRBD1 (6 bases). Germline CDR1 and CDR2: MRHNA and SNTAGT. Between the trimmed V and J ends, which lost 7 bases and 0 bases, there was a span of 13 bases. The CDR3 is made up of 15 amino acids.

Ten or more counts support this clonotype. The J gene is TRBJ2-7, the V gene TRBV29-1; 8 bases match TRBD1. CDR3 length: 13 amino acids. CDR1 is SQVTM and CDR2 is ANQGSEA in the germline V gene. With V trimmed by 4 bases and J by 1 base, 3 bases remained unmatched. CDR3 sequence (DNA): TGCAGCGTTGTTACAGGGGGATCCTACGAGCAGTACTTC. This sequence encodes CSVVTGGSYEQYF.

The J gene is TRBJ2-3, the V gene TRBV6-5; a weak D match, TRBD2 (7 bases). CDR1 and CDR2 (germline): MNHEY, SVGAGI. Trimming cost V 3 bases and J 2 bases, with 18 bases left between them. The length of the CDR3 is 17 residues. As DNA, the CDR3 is TGTGCCAGCAGTTATTCCCGGGGGGCGGGGCTCACAGATACGCAGTATTTT. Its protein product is CASSYSRGAGLTDTQYF.

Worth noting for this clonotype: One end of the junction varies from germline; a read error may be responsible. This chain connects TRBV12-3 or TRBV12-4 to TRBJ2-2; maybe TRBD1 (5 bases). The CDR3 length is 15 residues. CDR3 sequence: CVSRPGISNTGELFF. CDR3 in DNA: TGTGTCAGCAGACCAGGGATATCGAACACCGGGGAGCTGTTTTTT.

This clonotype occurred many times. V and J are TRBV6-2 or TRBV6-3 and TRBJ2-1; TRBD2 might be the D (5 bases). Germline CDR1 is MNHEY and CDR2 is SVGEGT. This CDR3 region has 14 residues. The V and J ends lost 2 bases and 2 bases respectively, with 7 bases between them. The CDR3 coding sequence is TGTGCCAGCAGTTACGCGGGCACCTACAATGAGCAGTTCTTC. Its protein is CASSYAGTYNEQFF.

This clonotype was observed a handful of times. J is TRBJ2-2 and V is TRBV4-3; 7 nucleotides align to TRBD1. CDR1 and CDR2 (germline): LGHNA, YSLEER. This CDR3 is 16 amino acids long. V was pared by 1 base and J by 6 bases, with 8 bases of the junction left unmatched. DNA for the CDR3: TGCGCCAGCAGCCAAGGTAGACAGGGTATCGCCGGGGAGCTGTTTTTT. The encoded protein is CASSQGRQGIAGELFF.

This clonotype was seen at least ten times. As DNA, the CDR3 is TGTGCCGTGGACAGGGGTCCTAGCGGGGGGGCGAATGAGCAGTTCTTC. Amino acids: CAVDRGPSGGANEQFF. The chain couples TRBV7-6 to TRBJ2-1, with 12 positions matching TRBD2. CDR1 is SGHVS and CDR2 is FNYEAQ in the germline V gene. The junction had 15 bases not matched to a gene; V was cut back by 11 bases and J by 7 bases. The CDR3 runs to 16 residues.

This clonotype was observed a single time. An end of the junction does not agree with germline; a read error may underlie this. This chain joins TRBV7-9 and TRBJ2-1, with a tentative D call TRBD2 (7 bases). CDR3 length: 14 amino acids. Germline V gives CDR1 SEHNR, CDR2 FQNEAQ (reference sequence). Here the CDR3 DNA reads TGTGTCAGCAACCAGGGGAGGGGTTACAATGAGCAGTTCTTC. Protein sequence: CVSNQGRGYNEQFF.

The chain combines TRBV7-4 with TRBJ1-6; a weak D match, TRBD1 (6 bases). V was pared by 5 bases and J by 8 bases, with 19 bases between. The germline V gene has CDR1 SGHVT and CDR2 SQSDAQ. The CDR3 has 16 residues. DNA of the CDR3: TGTGCCAGCAGCGCCCCTTGGGGGCACCTAGATTCACCCCTCCACTTT. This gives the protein CASSAPWGHLDSPLHF.

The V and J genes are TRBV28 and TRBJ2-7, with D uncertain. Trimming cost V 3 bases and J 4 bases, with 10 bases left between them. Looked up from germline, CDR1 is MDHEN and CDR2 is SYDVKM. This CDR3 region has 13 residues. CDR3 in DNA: TGTGCCAGCAGTTTCGCTCGACTTTACGAGCAGTACGTC. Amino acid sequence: CASSFARLYEQYV.

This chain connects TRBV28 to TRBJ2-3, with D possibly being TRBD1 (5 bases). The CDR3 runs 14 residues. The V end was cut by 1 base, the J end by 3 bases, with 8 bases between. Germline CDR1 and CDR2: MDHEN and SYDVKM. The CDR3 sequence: CASSLFAGTDTQYF. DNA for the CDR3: TGTGCCAGCAGTTTATTCGCAGGGACAGATACGCAGTATTTT.

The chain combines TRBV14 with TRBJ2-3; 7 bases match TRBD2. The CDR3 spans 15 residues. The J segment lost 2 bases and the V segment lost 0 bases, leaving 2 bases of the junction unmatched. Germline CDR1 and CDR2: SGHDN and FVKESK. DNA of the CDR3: TGTGCCAGCAGCCAAGATAGCGGGTACACAGATACGCAGTATTTT. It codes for CASSQDSGYTDTQYF.

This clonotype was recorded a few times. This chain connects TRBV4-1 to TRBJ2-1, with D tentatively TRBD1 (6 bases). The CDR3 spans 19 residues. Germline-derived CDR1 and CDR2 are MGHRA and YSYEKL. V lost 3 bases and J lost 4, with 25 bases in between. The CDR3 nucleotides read TGCGCCAGCAGCCAGGCCCCCCCAGGGGCCCATAATATTTACAATGAGCAGTTCTTC. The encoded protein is CASSQAPPGAHNIYNEQFF.

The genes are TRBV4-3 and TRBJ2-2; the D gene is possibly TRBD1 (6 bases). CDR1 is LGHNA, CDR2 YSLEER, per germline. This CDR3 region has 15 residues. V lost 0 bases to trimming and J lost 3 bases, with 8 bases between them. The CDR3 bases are TGCGCCAGCAGCCAAGACCGGACAGACACCGGGGAGCTGTTTTTT. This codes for CASSQDRTDTGELFF.